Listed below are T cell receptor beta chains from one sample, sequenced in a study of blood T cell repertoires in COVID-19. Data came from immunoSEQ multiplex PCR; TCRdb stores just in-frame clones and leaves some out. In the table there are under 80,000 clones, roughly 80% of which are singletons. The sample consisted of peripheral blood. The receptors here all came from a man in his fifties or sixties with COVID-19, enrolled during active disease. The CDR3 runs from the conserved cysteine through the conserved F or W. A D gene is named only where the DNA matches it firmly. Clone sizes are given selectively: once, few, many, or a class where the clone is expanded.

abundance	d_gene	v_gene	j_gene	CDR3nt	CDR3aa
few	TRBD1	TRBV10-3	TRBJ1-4	TGTGCCATCAGCCCAGGACAGGGAGGGCAAAAACTGTTTTTT	CAISPGQGGQKLFF
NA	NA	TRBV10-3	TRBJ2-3	TGTGCCATCAGTGACCCCCTCTCTCGAGATACGCAGTATTTT	CAISDPLSRDTQYF
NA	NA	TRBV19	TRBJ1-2	TGTGCCAGTAAGGAGTTGAGGCAGGGCTATGGCTACACCTTC	CASKELRQGYGYTF
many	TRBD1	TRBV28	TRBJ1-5	TGTGCCAGCAGTTCCGTCGACAGGGGAAGCAATCAGCCCCAGCATTTT	CASSSVDRGSNQPQHF
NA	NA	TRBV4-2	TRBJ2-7	TGTGCCAGCGCAAGGACAGACAACTACGAGCAGTACTTC	CASARTDNYEQYF
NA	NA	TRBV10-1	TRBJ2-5	TGCGCCAGCAGCCGACGGGGCCAAGAGACCCAGTACTTC	CASSRRGQETQYF
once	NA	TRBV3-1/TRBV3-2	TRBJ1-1	TGTGCCAGCAGCCAGGTCCAGGGGAATGCGGCTTTCTTT	CASSQVQGNAAFF
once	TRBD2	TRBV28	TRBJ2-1	TGTGCCAGCAGTTTTGGCGGGGGGGCGTCCTACAATGAGCAGTTCTTC	CASSFGGGASYNEQFF
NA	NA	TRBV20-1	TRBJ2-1	TGCAGTGCTAGTACGGGGAATAGGCCTGAGCAGTTCTTC	CSASTGNRPEQFF
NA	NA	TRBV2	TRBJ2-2	TGTGCCAGCAGTGAACAGGGGACCGGGGAGCTGTTTTTT	CASSEQGTGELFF
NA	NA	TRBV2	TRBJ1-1	TGTGCCACCAGGTCGGTAGGAGCCAACACTGAAGCTTTCTTT	CATRSVGANTEAFF
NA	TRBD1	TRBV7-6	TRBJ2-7	TGTGCCAGCAGCCGGACGGGACAGGCCTCCGAGCAGTACTTC	CASSRTGQASEQYF
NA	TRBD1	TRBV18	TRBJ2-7	TGTGCCAGCTCACTGACAGGGGGTTCCTACGAGCAGTACTTC	CASSLTGGSYEQYF
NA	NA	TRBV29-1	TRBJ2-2	TGCAGCGTTGAAGATAATGGCGGCAACACCGGGGAGCTGTTTTTT	CSVEDNGGNTGELFF
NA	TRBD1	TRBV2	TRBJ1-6	TGTGCCAGCAGAGAACGACAGGGAAATAATTCACCCCTCCACTTT	CASRERQGNNSPLHF
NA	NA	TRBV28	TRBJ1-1	TGTGCCAGCAGCCAACAGGGATACACTGAAGCTTTCTTT	CASSQQGYTEAFF
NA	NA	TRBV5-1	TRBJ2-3	TGCGCCAGCAGCCAGAGGGCCGCATCTAGCACAGATACGCAGTATTTT	CASSQRAASSTDTQYF
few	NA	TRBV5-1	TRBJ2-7	TGCGCCAGCAGCTGGAGTGGCGAGCAGTACTTC	CASSWSGEQYF
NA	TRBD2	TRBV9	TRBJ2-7	TGTGCCAGCAGCCTAAGCCTAGCGGGAGGTGTCGAGCAGTACTTC	CASSLSLAGGVEQYF
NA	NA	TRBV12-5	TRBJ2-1	TGTGCTAGTGGTTTGGTAGCCGGTACGTCGTTCTTC	CASGLVAGTSFF
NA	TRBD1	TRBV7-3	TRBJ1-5	TGTGCCAGCGCCAGGGGGGCGGGTCAGCCCCAGCATTTT	CASARGAGQPQHF
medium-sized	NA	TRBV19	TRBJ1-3	TGTGCCAGCGCTCGACAGATATACTCTGGAAACACCATATATTTT	CASARQIYSGNTIYF
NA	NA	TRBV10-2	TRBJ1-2	TGCGCCAGCAGTGTGACAGCTAACTATGGCTACACCTTC	CASSVTANYGYTF
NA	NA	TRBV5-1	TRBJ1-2	TGCGCCAGCAGCTACGACAGTGTCTATGGCTACACCTTC	CASSYDSVYGYTF
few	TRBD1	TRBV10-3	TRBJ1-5	TGTGCCATCAGTGACGTGCCAGGGGGTAGCAATCAGCCCCAGCATTTT	CAISDVPGGSNQPQHF
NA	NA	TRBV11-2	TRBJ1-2	TGTGCCAGCACCCAGAACATGGGGAGAAACTATGGCTACACCTTC	CASTQNMGRNYGYTF
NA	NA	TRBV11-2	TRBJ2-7	TGTGCCAGCAGCCTTGACCGGAGGGAGCAGTACTTC	CASSLDRREQYF
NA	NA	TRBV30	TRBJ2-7	TGTGCCTGGAGTCCGGCGGCCTACGAGCAGTACTTC	CAWSPAAYEQYF
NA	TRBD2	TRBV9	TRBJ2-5	TGTGCCAGCAGCGCCGGGACTAGCGGTCAGACCCAGTACTTC	CASSAGTSGQTQYF